This is a list of T cell receptor beta chains from one sample in a study of identical twins. TCRdb recomputed calls from the 5' RACE reads with MiXCR, one row per CDR3 protein. Seen here are 400,000 to 500,000 distinct CDR3 sequences, roughly an eighth observed once, and the top ten hold 0.95% to 1%. These sequences were also reported in another study, on yellow fever vaccine responses in identical twins.

The sample comprised CD4+ T cells sorted from blood. The source of these receptors is a woman aged 18-29 years in good health. The CDR3 runs from the conserved cysteine through the conserved F or W. The order of the fields is V gene, J gene, clone size, D gene, CDR3 protein, CDR3 DNA. D genes are given only for firm matches. A row's size may be missing; if present it is once, few, many or a size class.

TRBV4-2	TRBJ1-1	few	NA	CASSQDRTSNTEAFF	TGTGCCAGCAGCCAAGACAGGACATCGAACACTGAAGCTTTCTTT
TRBV29-1	TRBJ2-5	few	TRBD2	CSARRVAGDQETQYF	TGCAGCGCTCGAAGGGTAGCGGGGGACCAAGAGACCCAGTACTTC
TRBV14	TRBJ2-7	many	NA	CASSQDPGLSYEQYF	TGTGCCAGCAGCCAAGACCCGGGACTTTCCTACGAGCAGTACTTC
TRBV5-6	TRBJ2-2	NA	NA	CASSFRARGHRTGELFF	TGTGCCAGCAGCTTTCGTGCCCGAGGACACCGGACCGGGGAGCTGTTTTTT
TRBV3-1	TRBJ2-1	NA	NA	CASSQFIRGNEQFF	TGTGCCAGCAGCCAGTTCATACGGGGCAATGAGCAGTTCTTC
TRBV5-6	TRBJ2-3	NA	TRBD1	CASSLAWLTGGDGTDTQYF	TGTGCCAGCAGCTTGGCCTGGTTAACAGGGGGTGATGGCACAGATACGCAGTATTTT
TRBV6-2/TRBV6-3	TRBJ2-7	NA	TRBD2	CARWVTSGTTYEQYF	TGTGCCAGATGGGTAACTAGCGGGACGACCTACGAGCAGTACTTC
TRBV3-1	TRBJ2-7	few	TRBD2	CASSQDRGRETYEQYF	TGTGCCAGCAGCCAAGATCGGGGGAGGGAAACCTACGAGCAGTACTTC
TRBV3-1	TRBJ2-4	few	TRBD2	CASSQAGLRENIQYF	TGTGCCAGCAGCCAGGCGGGACTAAGGGAAAACATTCAGTACTTC
TRBV4-3	TRBJ1-1	NA	NA	CASSQGGRDTEAFF	TGCGCCAGCAGCCAGGGAGGGAGGGACACTGAAGCTTTCTTT
TRBV6-1	TRBJ1-5	NA	TRBD1	CASSPRDRKSNQPQHF	TGTGCCAGCAGCCCCCGGGACAGGAAAAGCAATCAGCCCCAGCATTTT
TRBV9	TRBJ2-1	NA	NA	CASSARDPYYNEQFF	TGTGCCAGCAGCGCCCGGGACCCCTACTACAATGAGCAGTTCTTC
TRBV11-2	TRBJ2-3	many	TRBD1	CASGTGDTDTQYF	TGTGCCAGCGGGACAGGGGACACAGATACGCAGTATTTT
TRBV12-3/TRBV12-4	TRBJ2-2	NA	TRBD2	CASSVAGGQAGELFF	TGTGCCAGCAGTGTAGCGGGGGGGCAGGCCGGGGAGCTGTTTTTT